Each of the 6 T cell receptor beta chains below was sequenced from the same sample in a study of blood T cell repertoires in COVID-19. This table comes from immunoSEQ multiplex PCR, and its TCRdb copy is limited to in-frame clones, with some not included. The data hold 150,000 to 200,000 clones, with about four fifths observed a single time. The specimen was peripheral blood. These receptors were taken from a human donor with acute or convalescent COVID-19. The donor label of this sample is uncertain.

This chain uses TRBV18 with TRBJ1-1; TRBD1 agrees at 7 bases. CDR1 is KGHSH, CDR2 LQKENI, per germline. The CDR3 runs to 15 residues. The junction had 10 bases not matched to a gene; V was cut back by 6 bases and J by 3 bases. CDR3 in amino acids: CASSSNRGRDTEAFF. In DNA form, the CDR3 reads TGTGCCAGCTCGTCAAACAGGGGACGGGACACTGAAGCTTTCTTT.

The V call is TRBV6-5, the J call TRBJ2-3; no clear D gene. The V gene lost 6 bases and the J gene lost 6 bases, with 13 bases spanning the gap. CDR3 length: 13 residues. CDR1 is MNHEY, CDR2 SVGAGI, per germline. The CDR3 spells CASRSSRLDTQYF. CDR3 nucleotides: TGTGCCAGCAGATCGAGTCGTTTGGATACGCAGTATTTT.

V and J are TRBV30 and TRBJ1-1; 8 bases line up with TRBD1. Per germline, CDR1 GTSNPN and CDR2 SVGIG (reference sequence). CDR3 length: 12 residues. The ends lost 7 bases at V and 3 bases at J; junction bases unmatched: 4. The chain's CDR3 is CASQDRDTEAFF. The DNA for the CDR3 is TGTGCCTCCCAGGACAGGGACACTGAAGCTTTCTTT.

The gene calls are TRBV3-1 (or the pseudogene TRBV3-2) and TRBJ1-1; no firm D call. CDR3 length equals 11 residues. V was trimmed by 3 bases and J by 6 bases, leaving 5 bases between them. Germline CDR1 and CDR2: LGHDT and YNNKEL (reference sequence). The CDR3 loop reads CASSQGAEAFF. CDR3 nucleotide sequence: TGTGCCAGCAGCCAGGGAGCTGAAGCTTTCTTT.

The V gene is TRBV7-6, the J gene TRBJ2-2, with 7 bases lining up with TRBD2. Per the germline V gene, CDR1 is SGHVS and CDR2 is FNYEAQ. The junction had 11 bases not matched to a gene; V was cut back by 5 bases and J by 2 bases. There are 17 residues in the CDR3. The CDR3, as DNA: TGTGCCAGCAGCCAGTGGGATAGCGGGTTTAACACCGGGGAGCTGTTTTTT. Protein: CASSQWDSGFNTGELFF.

The V gene is TRBV2, the J gene TRBJ2-3; D gene unclear. This CDR3 contains 12 residues. Trimming cost V 4 bases and J 6 bases, with 8 bases left between them. CDR1 is SNHLY and CDR2 is FYNNEI in the germline V gene. CDR3 in DNA: TGTGCCAGCAGTGTTGGTAGCGATACGCAGTATTTT. It codes for CASSVGSDTQYF.